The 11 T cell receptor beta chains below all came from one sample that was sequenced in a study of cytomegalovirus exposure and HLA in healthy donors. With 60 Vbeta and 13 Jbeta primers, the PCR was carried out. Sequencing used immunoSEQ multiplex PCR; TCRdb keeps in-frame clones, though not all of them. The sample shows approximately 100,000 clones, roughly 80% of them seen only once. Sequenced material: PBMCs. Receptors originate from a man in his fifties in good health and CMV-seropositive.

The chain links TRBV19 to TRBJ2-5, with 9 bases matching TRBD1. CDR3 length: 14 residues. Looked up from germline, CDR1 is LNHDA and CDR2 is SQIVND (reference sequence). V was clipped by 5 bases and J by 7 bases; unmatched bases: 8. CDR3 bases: TGTGCCAGTAGTGTGGGACAGGGTGGTGGGACCCAGTACTTC. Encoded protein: CASSVGQGGGTQYF. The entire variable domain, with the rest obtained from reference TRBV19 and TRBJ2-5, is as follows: DGGITQSPKYLFRKEGQNVTLSCEQNLNHDAMYWYRQDPGQGLRLIYYSQIVNDFQKGDIAEGYSVSREKKESFPLTVTSAQKNPTAFYLCASSVGQGGGTQYFGPGTRLLVL.

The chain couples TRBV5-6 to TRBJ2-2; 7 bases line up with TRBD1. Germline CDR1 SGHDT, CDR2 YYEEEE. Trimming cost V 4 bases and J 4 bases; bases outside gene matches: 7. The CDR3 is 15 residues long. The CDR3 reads CASSPWGQSTGELFF. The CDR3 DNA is TGTGCCAGCAGCCCCTGGGGACAGTCCACCGGGGAGCTGTTTTTT.

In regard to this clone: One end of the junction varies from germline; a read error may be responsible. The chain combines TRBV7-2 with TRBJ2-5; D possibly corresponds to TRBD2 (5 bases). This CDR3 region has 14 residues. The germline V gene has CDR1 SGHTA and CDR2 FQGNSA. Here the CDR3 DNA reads TGTGCCAGCGGCTTAGCGCAGAAACAAGAGACCCAGTACTTC. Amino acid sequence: CASGLAQKQETQYF.

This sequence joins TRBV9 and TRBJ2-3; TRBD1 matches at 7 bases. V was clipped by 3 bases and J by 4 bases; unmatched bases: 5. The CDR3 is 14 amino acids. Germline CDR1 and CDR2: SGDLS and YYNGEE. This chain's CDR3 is CASSARTGPDTQYF. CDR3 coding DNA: TGTGCCAGCAGCGCTAGGACAGGCCCAGATACGCAGTATTTT.

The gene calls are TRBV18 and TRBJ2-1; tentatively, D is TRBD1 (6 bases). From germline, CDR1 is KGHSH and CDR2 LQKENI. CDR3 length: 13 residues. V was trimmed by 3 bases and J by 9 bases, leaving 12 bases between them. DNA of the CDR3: TGTGCCAGCTCACCTTACAGGGACGGTGAGCAGTTCTTC. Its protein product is CASSPYRDGEQFF.

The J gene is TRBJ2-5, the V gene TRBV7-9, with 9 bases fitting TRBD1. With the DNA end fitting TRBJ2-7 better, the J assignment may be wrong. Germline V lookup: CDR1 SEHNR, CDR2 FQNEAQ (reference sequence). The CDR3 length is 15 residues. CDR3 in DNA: TGTGCCAGCAGCCATCGGACAGGGGCCACCTACGAGCAGTACTTC. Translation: CASSHRTGATYEQYF.

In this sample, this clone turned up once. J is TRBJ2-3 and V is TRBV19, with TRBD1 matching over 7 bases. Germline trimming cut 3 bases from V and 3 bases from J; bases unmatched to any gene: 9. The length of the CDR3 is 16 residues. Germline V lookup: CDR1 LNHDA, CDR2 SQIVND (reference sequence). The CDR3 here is CASSIGQGVRTDTQYF. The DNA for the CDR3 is TGTGCCAGTAGTATTGGGCAGGGGGTTCGAACAGATACGCAGTATTTT.

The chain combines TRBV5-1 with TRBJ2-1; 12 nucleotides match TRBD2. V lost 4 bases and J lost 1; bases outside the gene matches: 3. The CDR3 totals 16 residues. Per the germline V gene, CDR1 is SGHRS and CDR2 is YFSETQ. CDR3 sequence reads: CASSPTSGRSYNEQFF. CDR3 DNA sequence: TGCGCCAGCAGCCCAACTAGCGGGAGGTCCTACAATGAGCAGTTCTTC.

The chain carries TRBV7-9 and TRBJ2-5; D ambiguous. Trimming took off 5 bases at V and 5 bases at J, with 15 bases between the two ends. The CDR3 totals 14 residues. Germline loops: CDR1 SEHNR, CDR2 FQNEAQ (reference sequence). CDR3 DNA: TGTGCCAGCAGCCCTGGGCCGCTCCGGGAGACCCAGTACTTC. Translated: CASSPGPLRETQYF.

CDR3 in DNA: TGTGCCAGCAGTGAGGGGGTGAGGTGGCGGGATCCAAAGGGCTCCTACAATGAGCAGTTCTTC. It specifies CASSEGVRWRDPKGSYNEQFF. V gene TRBV2 combines with J gene TRBJ2-1; D is possibly TRBD2 (6 bases). This CDR3 has 21 amino acids. Trimming stripped 3 bases from V and 0 bases from J, with 27 bases between. Germline lookup yields CDR1 SNHLY and CDR2 FYNNEI.

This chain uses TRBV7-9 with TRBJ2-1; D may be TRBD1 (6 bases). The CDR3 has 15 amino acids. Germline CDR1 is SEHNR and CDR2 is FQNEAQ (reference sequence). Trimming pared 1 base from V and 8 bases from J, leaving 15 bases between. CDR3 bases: TGTGCCAGCAGCTTAGACCGGGACAATAAAGATGAGCAGTTCTTC. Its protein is CASSLDRDNKDEQFF.